Each of the 32 T cell receptor beta chains below was sequenced from the same sample in a study of technical replicates of blood from a handful of donors. Sequenced by immunoSEQ multiplex PCR; TCRdb stores in-frame clones only, minus some. This table holds roughly 71,000 clones, nearly 97% found once. Specimen: T cells isolated from PBMCs. These receptors originate from a human donor in good health.

This sequence joins TRBV4-1 and TRBJ2-5, with 12 bases lining up with TRBD2. The CDR3 is 19 residues long. CDR1 and CDR2 (germline): MGHRA, YSYEKL. V shed 2 bases and J 5 bases; nucleotides not matched to a gene: 15. CDR3 nucleotide sequence: TGCGCCAGCAGCCAACCGACTAGCGGGAGAGCCGCCGACAGGGAGACCCAGTACTTC. It is translated as CASSQPTSGRAADRETQYF.

The V call is TRBV5-1, the J call TRBJ2-3, with D unresolved. V was cut by 0 bases and J by 2 bases, with 7 bases left in between. Germline CDR1 reads SGHRS; CDR2 reads YFSETQ. The CDR3 sequence is 14 residues long. In DNA, the CDR3 is TGCGCCAGCAGCTTGGTCGGTTTCACAGATACGCAGTATTTT. Residues: CASSLVGFTDTQYF.

The V and J genes are TRBV13 and TRBJ2-7; D gene unclear. The CDR3 loop spans 13 amino acids. Deletions cut 0 bases from V and 2 bases from J, with 5 bases between. CDR1 PRHDT and CDR2 FYEKMQ come from the germline V gene (reference sequence). The CDR3, as DNA: TGTGCCAGCAGCTTAGGACACCCCTACGAGCAGTACTTC. As protein: CASSLGHPYEQYF.

This chain links TRBV4-1 with TRBJ2-2; TRBD2 matches 7 bases. Germline-derived CDR1 and CDR2 are MGHRA and YSYEKL. The V segment lost 5 bases and the J segment 1 base; nucleotides outside the gene matches: 7. The CDR3 consists of 16 residues. CDR3 bases: TGCGCCAGCAGCGCCTCCGGGACTAAGAACACCGGGGAGCTGTTTTTT. It yields the protein CASSASGTKNTGELFF.

This clone was found once. The V call is TRBV19, the J call TRBJ1-2; no clear D. Trimming removed 5 bases from V and 4 bases from J, with 20 bases in between. Per the germline V gene, CDR1 is LNHDA and CDR2 is SQIVND (reference sequence). This CDR3 contains 16 residues. The CDR3 loop reads CASSPRGQALLYGYTF. CDR3 in DNA: TGTGCCAGTAGTCCCCGAGGGCAGGCCCTACTCTATGGCTACACCTTC. The full variable domain, its missing parts supplied by reference TRBV19 and TRBJ1-2, is DGGITQSPKYLFRKEGQNVTLSCEQNLNHDAMYWYRQDPGQGLRLIYYSQIVNDFQKGDIAEGYSVSREKKESFPLTVTSAQKNPTAFYLCASSPRGQALLYGYTFGSGTRLTVV.

In its sample, this clone was seen once. The DNA for the CDR3 is TGTGCCAGCTCACCCCAGGGCAGGGTAAGGGACGAGCAGTACTTC. Its protein product is CASSPQGRVRDEQYF. This chain joins TRBV18 and TRBJ2-7, with D possibly being TRBD1 (5 bases). The length of the CDR3 is 15 residues. Trimming shortened V by 3 bases and J by 5 bases, and 17 bases separated the two germline ends. Germline V gene data show CDR1 as KGHSH and CDR2 as LQKENI.

This sequence joins TRBV7-9 and TRBJ1-1, with D hard to call. The CDR3 contains 15 residues. V was clipped by 2 bases and J by 11 bases, with 21 bases between them. The V gene's germline CDR1 is SEHNR and CDR2 FQNEAQ (reference sequence). The CDR3 coding sequence is TGTGCCAGCAGCTTATTCAACGGGGAGATCCCGGGGGCTTTCTTT. As protein: CASSLFNGEIPGAFF.

The genes are TRBV28 and TRBJ2-7; D unresolved. V dropped 10 bases and J dropped 7 bases, with 23 bases sitting between them. Germline V lookup: CDR1 MDHEN, CDR2 SYDVKM. This CDR3 is built from 14 residues. This CDR3 reads CATRIRRRSEEQYF. For the CDR3, the DNA is TGTGCCACCCGTATAAGGAGACGATCGGAAGAGCAGTACTTC.

V usage is TRBV19 and J usage is TRBJ2-7; 10 bases map to TRBD2. Germline V gene data show CDR1 as LNHDA and CDR2 as SQIVND (reference sequence). V dropped 6 bases and J dropped 0; count of bases not matched to a gene: 5. CDR3 length: 15 amino acids. The CDR3 coding sequence is TGTGCCAGTAGCGACCCTAGCGGGGGCTCCTACGAGCAGTACTTC. It is translated as CASSDPSGGSYEQYF.

This chain uses TRBV27 with TRBJ2-1, with 7 bases aligning to TRBD2. The CDR3 is 15 residues long. Trimming removed 2 bases from V and 5 bases from J; junction bases left unmatched: 6. Germline assignment: CDR1 MNHEY and CDR2 SMNVEV (reference sequence). The CDR3 nucleotides read TGTGCCAGCAGTTTAAGGCGGGAGAGTAACAATGAGCAGTTCTTC. Translating it yields CASSLRRESNNEQFF.

This clone appeared a single time. V and J are TRBV7-9 and TRBJ2-3; the match to TRBD2 covers 7 bases. Germline CDR1 is SEHNR and CDR2 is FQNEAQ (reference sequence). V was clipped by 7 bases and J by 2 bases; unmatched bases: 6. The CDR3 covers 14 residues. CDR3 sequence (DNA): TGTGCCAGCAAAGGGAGGGCGTACACAGATACGCAGTATTTT. Amino acids: CASKGRAYTDTQYF.

J is TRBJ1-2 and V is TRBV7-8, with D possibly matching TRBD1 (5 bases). Germline V CDR1 and CDR2: SGHVS, FQNEAQ. This CDR3 spans 15 amino acids. Trimming shortened V by 5 bases and J by 4 bases, and 17 bases separated the two germline ends. In nucleotides, the CDR3 is TGTGCCAGCAGCCAGCACCAGGGCCCCTCCTATGGCTACACCTTC. Amino acids: CASSQHQGPSYGYTF.

This chain connects TRBV7-8 to TRBJ1-1, with a possible D match to TRBD1 (6 bases). The germline V gene encodes CDR1 SGHVS and CDR2 FQNEAQ. V lost 4 bases to trimming and J lost 0 bases, with 12 bases between them. This CDR3 has 15 amino acids. The CDR3 protein is CASSSPGAMNTEAFF. For the CDR3, the DNA is TGTGCCAGCAGCTCACCAGGGGCGATGAACACTGAAGCTTTCTTT. The entire variable domain, with the rest obtained from reference TRBV7-8 and TRBJ1-1, is as follows: GAGVSQSPRYKVAKRGQDVALRCDPISGHVSLFWYQQALGQGPEFLTYFQNEAQLDKSGLPSDRFFAERPEGSVSTLKIQRTQQEDSAVYLCASSSPGAMNTEAFFGQGTRLTVV.

V is TRBV5-1 and J is TRBJ1-2; 9 bases align to TRBD1. V lost 4 bases and J lost 2; bases outside the gene matches: 3. This CDR3 comprises 14 residues. The germline gives CDR1 SGHRS, CDR2 YFSETQ. CDR3 nucleotide sequence: TGCGCCAGCAGCCCGGGACAGGGCAACTATGGCTACACCTTC. It is translated as CASSPGQGNYGYTF.

The chain joins TRBV7-9 to TRBJ2-7, with 8 positions matching TRBD1. J was trimmed by 0 bases and V by 8 bases; bases with no gene match: 3. Germline V gene data show CDR1 as SEHNR and CDR2 as FQNEAQ (reference sequence). The CDR3 contains 13 residues. The CDR3 loop is CASLDRDSYEQYF. The CDR3 nucleotides read TGTGCCAGCCTGGACAGGGACTCCTACGAGCAGTACTTC.

This chain connects TRBV4-1 to TRBJ1-6, with 11 bases lining up with TRBD1. J gave up 9 bases and V 1 base, and 11 bases lay outside the gene matches. Germline CDR1 and CDR2: MGHRA and YSYEKL. The CDR3 length is 18 residues. CDR3 loop: CASSQVLFRGTGGSPLHF. In DNA form, the CDR3 reads TGCGCCAGCAGCCAAGTATTATTCCGCGGGACAGGGGGTTCACCCCTCCACTTT.

Details on this clone: The germline gene is not matched at one end of the junction; a read error may be the cause. V usage is TRBV27 and J usage is TRBJ2-3; 10 bases align to TRBD2. This CDR3 has 13 amino acids. Per germline, CDR1 MNHEY and CDR2 SMNVEV (reference sequence). The CDR3 loop reads CASSLSVAGGLDF. In nucleotides, the CDR3 is TGTGCCAGCAGTTTGTCTGTAGCGGGGGGTTTGGATTTT.

The CDR3 here is CASFRERNQPQHF. In nucleotides, the CDR3 is TGTGCCAGCTTCAGGGAAAGAAATCAGCCCCAGCATTTT. V usage is TRBV2 and J usage is TRBJ1-5; D perhaps matches TRBD1 (5 bases). The CDR3 is made up of 13 amino acids. CDR1 SNHLY and CDR2 FYNNEI come from the germline V gene. Trimming stripped 8 bases from V and 4 bases from J, with 12 bases between. The full variable domain, its missing parts supplied by reference TRBV2 and TRBJ1-5, is EPEVTQTPSHQVTQMGQEVILRCVPISNHLYFYWYRQILGQKVEFLVSFYNNEISEKSEIFDDQFSVERPDGSNFTLKIRSTKLEDSAMYFCASFRERNQPQHFGDGTRLSIL.

The J gene is TRBJ1-1, the V gene TRBV6-1; 8 bases align to TRBD1. Per the germline V gene, CDR1 is MNHNS and CDR2 is SASEGT. Losses at the gene ends were 1 base for V and 1 base for J; bases not matched to a gene: 14. The CDR3 covers 19 residues. In DNA, the CDR3 is TGTGCCAGCAGTGAAGGCGGTCTAAACAGGGGGATGGAGAACACTGAAGCTTTCTTT. It yields the protein CASSEGGLNRGMENTEAFF.

This clone was counted once. V and J are TRBV5-1 and TRBJ2-2, with D maybe TRBD2 (7 bases). This CDR3 spans 16 amino acids. Germline lookup yields CDR1 SGHRS and CDR2 YFSETQ. Trimming took 0 bases from V and 5 from J, leaving 14 bases between them. CDR3 amino acids: CASSLGGGHGTGELFF. For the CDR3, the DNA is TGCGCCAGCAGCTTGGGGGGGGGACACGGAACCGGGGAGCTGTTTTTT.

The chain links TRBV7-9 to TRBJ2-3, with 8 bases fitting TRBD2. The J segment lost 2 bases and the V segment lost 2 bases, leaving 3 bases of the junction unmatched. There are 15 residues in the CDR3. CDR1 SEHNR and CDR2 FQNEAQ come from the germline V gene (reference sequence). CDR3 coding DNA: TGTGCCAGCAGCTTATCGGGGGGGGCCACAGATACGCAGTATTTT. Residues: CASSLSGGATDTQYF.

The chain joins TRBV7-9 to TRBJ1-2, with 10 nucleotides matching TRBD1. The CDR3 totals 18 residues. V lost 4 bases, J lost 2 bases, and 13 bases stayed unmatched. In germline, CDR1 is SEHNR, CDR2 FQNEAQ (reference sequence). The CDR3 loop is CASSSPPGTGVRNYGYTF. In DNA form, the CDR3 reads TGTGCCAGCAGCTCTCCCCCCGGGACAGGGGTCAGGAACTATGGCTACACCTTC.

This clone was seen just once. The rearrangement joins TRBV30 to TRBJ2-7; D may be TRBD2 (5 bases). The V gene's germline CDR1 is GTSNPN and CDR2 SVGIG (reference sequence). V was pared by 0 bases and J by 4 bases, with 13 bases between. The CDR3 is 14 amino acids. CDR3 DNA sequence: TGTGCCTGGAGTGTTGCCTCGGGAATTTACGAGCAGTACTTC. This codes for CAWSVASGIYEQYF.

The rearrangement uses TRBV5-1 and TRBJ2-7; possibly TRBD1 for D (6 bases). Trimming cost V 9 bases and J 4 bases, with 17 bases left between them. Germline V lookup: CDR1 SGHRS, CDR2 YFSETQ. This CDR3 has 13 residues. CDR3 amino acids: CATSPGVDYEQYF. The DNA for the CDR3 is TGCGCCACTTCCCCAGGGGTAGATTACGAGCAGTACTTC.

V is TRBV5-1 and J is TRBJ2-1; D is possibly TRBD2 (7 bases). CDR3 size: 14 residues. The ends were cut back, 2 bases at V and 6 bases at J, with 12 bases in the middle. Per the germline V gene, CDR1 is SGHRS and CDR2 is YFSETQ. The CDR3 DNA sequence: TGCGCCAGCAGCTTCGGGGGGCGCACCAATGAGCAGTTCTTC. Protein: CASSFGGRTNEQFF.

This clone was detected once. The V call is TRBV5-1, the J call TRBJ2-7; D is undetermined. CDR1 SGHRS and CDR2 YFSETQ come from the germline V gene. The ends were cut back, 3 bases at V and 3 bases at J, with 4 bases in the middle. The CDR3 is 11 residues long. Written as DNA, the CDR3 is TGCGCCAGCAGCTCGTACTACGAGCAGTACTTC. Its protein product is CASSSYYEQYF. Full variable domain (missing parts from reference TRBV5-1 and TRBJ2-7): KAGVTQTPRYLIKTRGQQVTLSCSPISGHRSVSWYQQTPGQGLQFLFEYFSETQRNKGNFPGRFSGRQFSNSRSEMNVSTLELGDSALYLCASSSYYEQYFGPGTRLTVT.

The chain couples TRBV18 to TRBJ1-5, with D possibly TRBD1 on 6 matching bases. CDR1 is KGHSH, CDR2 LQKENI, per germline. The V end was cut by 3 bases, the J end by 0 bases, with 9 bases between. The CDR3 runs to 15 residues. CDR3 in amino acids: CASSPNRASNQPQHF. The CDR3 bases are TGTGCCAGCTCACCCAACAGGGCTAGCAATCAGCCCCAGCATTTT.

This clone appeared once. This chain joins TRBV28 and TRBJ1-1, with 9 bases fitting TRBD1. Germline V CDR1 and CDR2: MDHEN, SYDVKM. The ends lost 7 bases at V and 4 bases at J; junction bases unmatched: 7. The CDR3 runs to 14 residues. The DNA of the CDR3 is TGTGCCAGCACCCCAGGACAGGGGCCCACTGAAGCTTTCTTT. Translated, it gives CASTPGQGPTEAFF.

The chain recombines TRBV7-9 with TRBJ1-6; D call uncertain. Germline V gene data show CDR1 as SEHNR and CDR2 as FQNEAQ (reference sequence). The CDR3 loop spans 16 amino acids. V dropped 1 base and J dropped 5 bases, with 12 bases sitting between them. The CDR3 nucleotides are TGTGCCAGCAGCTTAGTTTACGGGATAGATAATTCACCCCTCCACTTT. Protein sequence: CASSLVYGIDNSPLHF.

The CDR3 DNA reads as TGCGCCAGCAGCCAAGCTGAACAGGGGGTGGAAAAACTGTTTTTT. Its protein is CASSQAEQGVEKLFF. The rearrangement uses TRBV4-1 and TRBJ1-4; 8 nucleotides match TRBD1. Trimming cost V 1 base and J 8 bases; bases outside gene matches: 6. The CDR3 has 15 residues. Germline assignment: CDR1 MGHRA and CDR2 YSYEKL.

The chain is built from TRBV27 and TRBJ1-4, with D possibly matching TRBD1 (5 bases). Trimming removed 4 bases at V and 6 bases at J, with 15 bases between. The CDR3 is made up of 15 amino acids. Germline V gene lookup returns CDR1 MNHEY and CDR2 SMNVEV (reference sequence). The CDR3 coding sequence is TGTGCCAGCAGTTGGCAGGGAGGATTTCATGAAAAACTGTTTTTT. Its protein is CASSWQGGFHEKLFF.

The CDR3 protein is CASSTRDRVTDTQYF. The CDR3 nucleotides are TGTGCCAGCAGTACCCGGGACAGGGTCACAGATACGCAGTATTTT. This chain joins TRBV6-1 and TRBJ2-3; TRBD1 matches 9 bases. J was trimmed by 2 bases and V by 5 bases; bases with no gene match: 5. Looked up from germline, CDR1 is MNHNS and CDR2 is SASEGT. This CDR3 is 15 amino acids long.